This record looks at one T cell receptor beta chain sequence and its context. The data were taken from a study of CD8 T cells in Susac syndrome. V gave up 6 bases and J gave up 2 bases, with 14 bases separating them. The germline V gene has CDR1 MNHEY and CDR2 SMNVEV (reference sequence). The CDR3 runs 14 residues. cDNA came from roughly 0.53 to 1 ug RNA primed by random hexamers. A single record per CDR3 protein comes from TCRdb applying MiXCR to the immunoSEQ multiplex PCR reads. The table has over 100,000 distinct CDR3 sequences, about 95% seen once. The clonotype was recovered from a human donor in good health. The rearrangement joins TRBV27 to TRBJ2-7, with D perhaps being TRBD1 or TRBD2 (5 bases each). Sequencing was carried out using CD4+ T cells from PBMCs. The CDR3 nucleotides read TGTGCCAGCAGCCGAGGCGAGGGGACCTACGAGCAGTACTTC. It encodes CASSRGEGTYEQYF.